Listed here is a single TCR beta chain. The ends were cut back, 5 bases at V and 9 bases at J, with 17 bases in the middle. Looked up from germline, CDR1 is MDHEN and CDR2 is SYDVKM. The CDR3 contains 14 residues. Here immunoSEQ multiplex PCR was the method, and the copy in TCRdb shows in-frame clones only, minus some. The data show about 7,900 clones, with around 86% seen just once and about 4.8% held by the top ten. These data belong to a study of tumor T cells in aggressive B-cell lymphoma. The rearrangement uses TRBV28 and TRBJ2-1; no clear D. The receptor's source is an adult with diffuse large B cell lymphoma. Source material: tumor tissue. In DNA form, the CDR3 reads TGTGCCAGCAGTCTCACCGGCGGTCGCGGTGAGCAGTTCTTC. Amino acids: CASSLTGGRGEQFF.